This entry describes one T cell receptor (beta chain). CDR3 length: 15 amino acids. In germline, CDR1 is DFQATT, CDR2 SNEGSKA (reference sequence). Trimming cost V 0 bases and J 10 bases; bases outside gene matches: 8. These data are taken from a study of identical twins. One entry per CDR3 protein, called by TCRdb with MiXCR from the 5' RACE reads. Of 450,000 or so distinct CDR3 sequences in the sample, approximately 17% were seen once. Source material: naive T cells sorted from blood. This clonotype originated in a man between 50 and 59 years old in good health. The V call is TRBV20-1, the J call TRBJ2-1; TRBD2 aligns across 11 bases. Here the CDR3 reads CSARDWMLAGGEQFF. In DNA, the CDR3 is TGCAGTGCTAGAGATTGGATGCTAGCGGGAGGAGAGCAGTTCTTC.